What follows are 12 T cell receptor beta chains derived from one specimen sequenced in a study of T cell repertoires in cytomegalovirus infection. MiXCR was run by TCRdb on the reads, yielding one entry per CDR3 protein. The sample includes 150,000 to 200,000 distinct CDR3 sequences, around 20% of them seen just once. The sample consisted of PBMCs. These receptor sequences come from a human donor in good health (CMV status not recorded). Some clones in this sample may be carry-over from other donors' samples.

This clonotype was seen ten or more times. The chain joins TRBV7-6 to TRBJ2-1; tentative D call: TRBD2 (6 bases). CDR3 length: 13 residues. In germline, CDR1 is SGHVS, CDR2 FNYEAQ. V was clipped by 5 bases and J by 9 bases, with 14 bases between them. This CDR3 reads CASSARAGSEQFF. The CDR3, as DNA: TGTGCCAGCAGCGCCCGGGCGGGGAGTGAGCAGTTCTTC.

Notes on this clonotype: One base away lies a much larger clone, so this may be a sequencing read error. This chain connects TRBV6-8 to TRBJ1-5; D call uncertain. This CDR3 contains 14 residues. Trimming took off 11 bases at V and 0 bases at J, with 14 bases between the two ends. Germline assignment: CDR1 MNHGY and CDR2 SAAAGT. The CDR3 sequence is CAAGGPYSNQPQHF. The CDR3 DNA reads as TGTGCCGCCGGCGGCCCTTATAGCAATCAGCCCCAGCATTTT.

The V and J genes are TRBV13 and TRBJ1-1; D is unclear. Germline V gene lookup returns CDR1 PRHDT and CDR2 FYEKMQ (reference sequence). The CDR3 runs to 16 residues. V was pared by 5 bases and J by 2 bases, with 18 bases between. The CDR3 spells CASSHGRGGLNTEAFF. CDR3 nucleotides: TGTGCCAGCAGCCATGGCCGGGGAGGATTAAACACTGAAGCTTTCTTT.

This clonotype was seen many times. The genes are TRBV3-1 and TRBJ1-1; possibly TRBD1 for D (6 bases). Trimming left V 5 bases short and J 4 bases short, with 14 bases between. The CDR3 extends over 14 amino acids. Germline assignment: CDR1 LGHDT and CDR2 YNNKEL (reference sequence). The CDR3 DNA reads TGTGCCAGCAGCACCCGAGGGGGGAGCACTGAAGCTTTCTTT. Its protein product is CASSTRGGSTEAFF.

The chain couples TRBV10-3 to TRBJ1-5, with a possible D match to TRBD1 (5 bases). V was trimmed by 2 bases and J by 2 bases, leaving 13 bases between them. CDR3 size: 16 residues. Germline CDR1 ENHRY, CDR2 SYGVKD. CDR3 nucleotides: TGTGCCATCAGTGAGGGGGTGGGAGGGGGCAATCAGCCCCAGCATTTT. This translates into CAISEGVGGGNQPQHF.

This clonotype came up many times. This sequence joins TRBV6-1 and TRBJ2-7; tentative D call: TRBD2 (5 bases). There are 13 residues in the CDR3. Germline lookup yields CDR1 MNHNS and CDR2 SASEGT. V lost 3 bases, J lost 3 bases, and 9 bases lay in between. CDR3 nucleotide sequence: TGTGCCAGCAGTGACTACGGGAACTACGAGCAGTACTTC. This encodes CASSDYGNYEQYF.

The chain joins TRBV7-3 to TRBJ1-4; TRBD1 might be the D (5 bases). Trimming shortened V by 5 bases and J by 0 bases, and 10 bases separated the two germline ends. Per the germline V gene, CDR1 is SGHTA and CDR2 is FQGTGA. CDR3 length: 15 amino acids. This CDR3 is CASSPSGATNEKLFF. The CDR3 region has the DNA TGTGCCAGCAGCCCCTCGGGGGCAACTAATGAAAAACTGTTTTTT. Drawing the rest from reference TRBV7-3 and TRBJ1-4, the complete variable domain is GAGVSQTPSNKVTEKGKYVELRCDPISGHTALYWYRQSLGQGPEFLIYFQGTGAADDSGLPNDRFFAVRPEGSVSTLKIQRTERGDSAVYLCASSPSGATNEKLFFGSGTQLSVL.

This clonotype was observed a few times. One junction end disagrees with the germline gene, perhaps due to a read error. This CDR3 is CANSRDSNYEQYF. CDR3 DNA sequence: TGTGCCAACAGTCGGGACAGTAACTACGAGCAGTACTTC. The V gene is TRBV6-1, the J gene TRBJ2-7, with TRBD1 matching over 7 bases. The germline gives CDR1 MNHNS, CDR2 SASEGT. The CDR3 loop spans 13 amino acids.

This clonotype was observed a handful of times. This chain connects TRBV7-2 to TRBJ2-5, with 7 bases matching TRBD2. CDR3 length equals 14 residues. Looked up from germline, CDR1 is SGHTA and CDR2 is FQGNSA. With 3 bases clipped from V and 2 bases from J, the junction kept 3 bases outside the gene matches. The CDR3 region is CASSFGRSQETQYF. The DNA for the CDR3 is TGTGCCAGCAGCTTCGGGAGGTCACAAGAGACCCAGTACTTC. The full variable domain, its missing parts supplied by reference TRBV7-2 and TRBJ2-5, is GAGVSQSPSNKVTEKGKDVELRCDPISGHTALYWYRQSLGQGLEFLIYFQGNSAPDKSGLPSDRFSAERTGGSVSTLTIQRTQQEDSAVYLCASSFGRSQETQYFGPGTRLLVL.

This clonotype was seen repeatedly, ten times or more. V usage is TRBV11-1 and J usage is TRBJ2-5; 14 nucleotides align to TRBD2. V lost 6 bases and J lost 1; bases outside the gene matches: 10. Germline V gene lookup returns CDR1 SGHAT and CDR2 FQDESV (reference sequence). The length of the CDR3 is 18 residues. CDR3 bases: TGTGCCAGCAGGGTAGGACTAGCGGGGGGTCGGCGCCAAGAGACCCAGTACTTC. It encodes CASRVGLAGGRRQETQYF. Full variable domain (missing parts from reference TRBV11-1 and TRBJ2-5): EAEVAQSPRYKITEKSQAVAFWCDPISGHATLYWYRQILGQGPELLVQFQDESVVDDSQLPKDRFSAERLKGVDSTLKIQPAELGDSAMYLCASRVGLAGGRRQETQYFGPGTRLLVL.

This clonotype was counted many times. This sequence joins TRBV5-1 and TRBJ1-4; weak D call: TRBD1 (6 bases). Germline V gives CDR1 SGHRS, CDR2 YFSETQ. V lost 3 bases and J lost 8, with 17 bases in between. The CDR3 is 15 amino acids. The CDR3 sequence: CASSYSGQSAEKLFF. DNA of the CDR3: TGCGCCAGCAGCTATTCTGGACAGTCGGCCGAAAAACTGTTTTTT. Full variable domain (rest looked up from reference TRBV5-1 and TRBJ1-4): KAGVTQTPRYLIKTRGQQVTLSCSPISGHRSVSWYQQTPGQGLQFLFEYFSETQRNKGNFPGRFSGRQFSNSRSEMNVSTLELGDSALYLCASSYSGQSAEKLFFGSGTQLSVL.

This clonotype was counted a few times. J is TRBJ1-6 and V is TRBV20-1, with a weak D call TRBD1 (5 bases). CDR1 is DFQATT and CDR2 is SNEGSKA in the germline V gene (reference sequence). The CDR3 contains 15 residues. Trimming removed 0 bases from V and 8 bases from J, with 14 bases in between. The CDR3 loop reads CSAREVGTGYSPLHF. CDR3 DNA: TGCAGTGCTAGAGAGGTTGGGACCGGGTATTCACCCCTCCACTTT.